This TCR beta chain derives from a study of blood T cells in healthy people across ages. General study results and limits: Correlation between TCR beta diversity and naive T cell percentage was strong. Donors of long life had a larger count of naive CD4+ cells and greater diversity than aged donors.

Using a J-beta primer mix together with a sample-barcoded 5' primer, a second PCR was run for about 6 to 11 cycles. CDR3-containing paired-end reads numbered at least 2.5 million in each sample. One entry per CDR3 protein results from TCRdb running MiXCR on the 5' RACE reads. The sample has some 750,000 distinct CDR3 sequences, about a fifth seen once. This clonotype was recorded a few times. Its matching antigen is unknown. Healthy individuals of Caucasian origin from Russia, aged roughly 6 to 95, served as donors. CDR3 size: 14 residues. The V gene end was trimmed by 3 bases and the J gene end by 6 bases; junction bases not matched to a gene: 6. CDR1 ENHRY and CDR2 SYGVKD come from the germline V gene.

Sequencing used blood. J is TRBJ2-7 and V is TRBV10-3; 9 positions match TRBD1. This TCR was sampled from a man between 65 and 79 years old in good health. The CDR3 protein is CAISEGTGSIEQYV. The CDR3 DNA reads TGTGCCATCAGTGAAGGGACAGGGTCCATCGAGCAGTACGTC.